This T cell receptor beta chain was identified during a study of blood T cell repertoires in COVID-19. The ends were cut back, 2 bases at V and 0 bases at J, with 10 bases in the middle. This CDR3 has 15 residues. Germline assignment: CDR1 SGHTA and CDR2 FQGNSA. Sequencing was performed with immunoSEQ multiplex PCR; in TCRdb, only in-frame clones are kept and a portion is missing. The table records about 150,000 clones, 70% to 85% of them present only once. This sequence joins TRBV7-2 and TRBJ2-5; D may be TRBD2 (5 bases). Sequencing was carried out using PBMCs or T cells enriched from blood (not recorded which). This TCR was sampled from a woman aged 70-85 years in a cohort exposed to, infected with or recovered from COVID-19 (not recorded which). The DNA of the CDR3 is TGTGCCAGCAGCTTATTCGCGGGCAACCAAGAGACCCAGTACTTC. Encoded protein: CASSLFAGNQETQYF.